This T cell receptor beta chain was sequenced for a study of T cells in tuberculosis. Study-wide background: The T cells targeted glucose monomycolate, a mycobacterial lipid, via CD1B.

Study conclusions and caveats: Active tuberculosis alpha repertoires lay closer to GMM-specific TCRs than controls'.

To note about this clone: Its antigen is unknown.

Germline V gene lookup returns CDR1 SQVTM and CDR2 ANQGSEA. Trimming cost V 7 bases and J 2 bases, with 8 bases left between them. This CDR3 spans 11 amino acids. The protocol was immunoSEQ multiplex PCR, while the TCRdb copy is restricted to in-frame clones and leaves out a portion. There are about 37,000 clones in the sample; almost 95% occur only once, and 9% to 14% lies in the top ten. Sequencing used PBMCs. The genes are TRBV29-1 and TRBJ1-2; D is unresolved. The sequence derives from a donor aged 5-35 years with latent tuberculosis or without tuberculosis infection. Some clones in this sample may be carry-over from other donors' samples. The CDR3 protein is CSGSWNYGYTF. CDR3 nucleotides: TGCAGCGGTAGTTGGAACTATGGCTACACCTTC.